The TCR beta chain described here comes from a study of cytomegalovirus exposure and HLA in healthy donors. The primer mix had 60 Vbeta and 13 Jbeta primers. Using immunoSEQ multiplex PCR, the repertoire was profiled, and TCRdb retains in-frame clones only, with some absent. The repertoire consists of fewer than 90,000 clones, with 60% to 80% occurring once and the leading ten covering approximately 6.5%. On this clone itself: Its specificity is unknown.

Study outcomes and limitations: Reportedly, diagnosis of cytomegalovirus status by the classifier showed high specificity and sensitivity. DRB1 showed the most TCR associations and HLA-C the fewest in a later analysis, as rates varied by HLA locus.

The sample was PBMCs. The receptor comes from a female donor in good health and CMV-seronegative.

Here the CDR3 reads CASQARDRGFYEQFF. CDR3 DNA sequence: TGTGCCAGTCAGGCCCGGGACAGGGGGTTTTATGAGCAGTTCTTC. The V and J genes are TRBV5-6 and TRBJ2-1; 11 nucleotides agree with TRBD1. The CDR3 has 15 amino acids. The germline CDR1 and CDR2 sequences are SGHDT and YYEEEE. V lost 8 bases, J lost 8 bases, and 12 bases stayed unmatched. Based on the CDR3 plus reference TRBV5-6 and TRBJ2-1, the full variable domain is DAGVTQSPTHLIKTRGQQVTLRCSPKSGHDTVSWYQQALGQGPQFIFQYYEEEERQRGNFPDRFSGHQFPNYSSELNVNALLLGDSALYLCASQARDRGFYEQFFGPGTRLTVL.